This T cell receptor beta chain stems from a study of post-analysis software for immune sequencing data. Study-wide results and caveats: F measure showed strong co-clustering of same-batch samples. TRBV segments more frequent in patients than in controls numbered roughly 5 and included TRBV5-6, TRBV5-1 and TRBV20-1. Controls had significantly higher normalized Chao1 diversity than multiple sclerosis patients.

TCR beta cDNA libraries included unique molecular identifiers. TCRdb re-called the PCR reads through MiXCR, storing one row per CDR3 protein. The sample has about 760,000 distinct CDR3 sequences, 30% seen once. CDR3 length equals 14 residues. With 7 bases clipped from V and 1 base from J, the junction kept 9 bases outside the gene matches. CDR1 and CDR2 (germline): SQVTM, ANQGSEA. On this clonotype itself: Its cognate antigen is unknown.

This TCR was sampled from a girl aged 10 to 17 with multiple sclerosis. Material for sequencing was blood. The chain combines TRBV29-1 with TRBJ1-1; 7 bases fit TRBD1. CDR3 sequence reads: CSARDRRANTEAFF. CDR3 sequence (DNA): TGCAGCGCTAGGGACAGAAGGGCGAACACTGAAGCTTTCTTT.